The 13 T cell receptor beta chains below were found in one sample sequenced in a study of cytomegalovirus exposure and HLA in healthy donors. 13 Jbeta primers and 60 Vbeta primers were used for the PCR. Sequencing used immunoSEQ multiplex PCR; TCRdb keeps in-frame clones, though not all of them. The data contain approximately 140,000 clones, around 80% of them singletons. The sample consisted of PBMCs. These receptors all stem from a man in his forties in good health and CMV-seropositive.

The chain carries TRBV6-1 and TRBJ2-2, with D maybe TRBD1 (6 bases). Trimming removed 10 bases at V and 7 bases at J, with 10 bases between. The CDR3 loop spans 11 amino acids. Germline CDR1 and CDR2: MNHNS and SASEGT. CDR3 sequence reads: CATTGIGELFF. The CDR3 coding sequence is TGTGCCACCACAGGGATCGGGGAGCTGTTTTTT.

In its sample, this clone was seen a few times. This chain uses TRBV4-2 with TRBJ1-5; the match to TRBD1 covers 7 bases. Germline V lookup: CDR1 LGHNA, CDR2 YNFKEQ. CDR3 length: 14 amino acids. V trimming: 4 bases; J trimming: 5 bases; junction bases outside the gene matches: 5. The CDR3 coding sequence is TGTGCCAGCAGCCCAGCAGGGGGTGATCAGCCCCAGCATTTT. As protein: CASSPAGGDQPQHF.

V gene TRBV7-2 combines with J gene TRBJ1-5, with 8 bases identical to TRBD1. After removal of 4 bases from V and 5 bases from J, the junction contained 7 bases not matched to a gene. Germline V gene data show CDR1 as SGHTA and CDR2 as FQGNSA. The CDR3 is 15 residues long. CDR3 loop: CASSYNPRGHQPQHF. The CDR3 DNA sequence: TGTGCCAGCAGCTACAACCCCAGGGGGCATCAGCCCCAGCATTTT.

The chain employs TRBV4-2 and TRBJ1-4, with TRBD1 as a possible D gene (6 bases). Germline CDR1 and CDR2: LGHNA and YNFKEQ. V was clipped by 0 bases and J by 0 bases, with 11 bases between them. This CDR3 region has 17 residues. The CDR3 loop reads CASSQDSWTATNEKLFF. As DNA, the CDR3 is TGTGCCAGCAGCCAAGATTCGTGGACAGCAACTAATGAAAAACTGTTTTTT.

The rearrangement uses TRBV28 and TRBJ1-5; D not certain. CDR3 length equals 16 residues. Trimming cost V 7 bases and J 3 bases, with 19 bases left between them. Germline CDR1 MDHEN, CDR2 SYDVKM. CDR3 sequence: CASTGPEGLNNQPQHF. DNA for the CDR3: TGTGCCAGCACCGGACCCGAGGGTCTCAACAATCAGCCCCAGCATTTT.

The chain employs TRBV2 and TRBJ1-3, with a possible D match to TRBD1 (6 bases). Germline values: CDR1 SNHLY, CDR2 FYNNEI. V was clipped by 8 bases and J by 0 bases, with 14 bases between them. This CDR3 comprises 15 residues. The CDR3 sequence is CASDTGLSSGNTIYF. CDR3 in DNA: TGTGCCAGCGATACAGGGTTGTCCTCTGGAAACACCATATATTTT.

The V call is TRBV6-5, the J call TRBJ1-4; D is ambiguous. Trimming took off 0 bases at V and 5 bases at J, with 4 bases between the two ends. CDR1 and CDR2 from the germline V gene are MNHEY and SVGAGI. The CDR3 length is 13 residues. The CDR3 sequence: CASSYSLNEKLFF. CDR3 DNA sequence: TGTGCCAGCAGTTACTCACTCAATGAAAAACTGTTTTTT.

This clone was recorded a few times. CDR3 protein: CSAGRGGGAFF. The DNA of the CDR3 is TGCAGCGCTGGACGTGGGGGCGGGGCTTTCTTT. The chain recombines TRBV29-1 with TRBJ1-1; D may be TRBD1 (6 bases). Germline CDR1 and CDR2: SQVTM and ANQGSEA. V was pared by 7 bases and J by 11 bases, with 17 bases between. The CDR3 is 11 residues long.

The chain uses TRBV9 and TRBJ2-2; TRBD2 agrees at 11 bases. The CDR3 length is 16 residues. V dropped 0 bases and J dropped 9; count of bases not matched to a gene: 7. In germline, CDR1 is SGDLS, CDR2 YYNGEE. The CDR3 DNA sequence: TGTGCCAGCAGCGTAGAGGCTAGCGGGAGGTCCCGGGAGCTGTTTTTT. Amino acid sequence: CASSVEASGRSRELFF.

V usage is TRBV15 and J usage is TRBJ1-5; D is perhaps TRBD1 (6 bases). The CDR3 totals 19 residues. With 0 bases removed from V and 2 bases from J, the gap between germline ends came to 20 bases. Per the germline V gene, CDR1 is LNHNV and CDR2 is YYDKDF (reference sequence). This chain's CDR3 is CATSRDLRGKGLGNQPQHF. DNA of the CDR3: TGTGCCACCAGCAGAGATCTCAGGGGAAAGGGCCTTGGCAATCAGCCCCAGCATTTT. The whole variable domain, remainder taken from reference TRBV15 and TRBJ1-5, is DAMVIQNPRYQVTQFGKPVTLSCSQTLNHNVMYWYQQKSSQAPKLLFHYYDKDFNNEADTPDNFQSRRPNTSFCFLDIRSPGLGDTAMYLCATSRDLRGKGLGNQPQHFGDGTRLSIL.

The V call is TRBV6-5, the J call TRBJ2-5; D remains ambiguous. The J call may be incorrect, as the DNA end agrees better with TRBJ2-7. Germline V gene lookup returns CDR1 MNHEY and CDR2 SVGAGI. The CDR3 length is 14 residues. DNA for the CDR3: TGTGCCAGCAGACGACAAAGGAACTCCTACGAGCAGTACTTC. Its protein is CASRRQRNSYEQYF.

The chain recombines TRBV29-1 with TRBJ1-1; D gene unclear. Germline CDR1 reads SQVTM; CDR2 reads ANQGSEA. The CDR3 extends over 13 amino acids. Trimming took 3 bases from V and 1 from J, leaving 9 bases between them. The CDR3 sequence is CSVEQQWNTEAFF. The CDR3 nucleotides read TGCAGCGTTGAGCAACAGTGGAACACTGAAGCTTTCTTT.

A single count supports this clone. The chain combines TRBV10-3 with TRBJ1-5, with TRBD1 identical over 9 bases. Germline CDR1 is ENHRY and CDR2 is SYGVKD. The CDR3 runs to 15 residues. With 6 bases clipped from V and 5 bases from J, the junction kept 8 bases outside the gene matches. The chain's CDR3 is CAISNLGQGDQPQHF. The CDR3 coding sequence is TGTGCCATCAGCAACTTGGGACAGGGAGATCAGCCCCAGCATTTT.